The entry that follows covers one T cell receptor beta chain sequence. What it binds is unknown. The entry originates in a study of beta chain features in type 1 diabetes. Regarding the study as a whole: The naive, central memory and Treg TCRB repertoires showed an apparent similarity that was greater among patients than among healthy donors. TCRB CDR3s from Type 1 diabetes patients were moderately but significantly shorter in all four CD4+ subsets. Whatever favoring of shorter templates PCR might show would apply equally to patients and controls.

V lost 6 bases to trimming and J lost 5 bases; unmatched junction nucleotides: 8. The CDR3 runs to 14 residues. Looked up from germline, CDR1 is ENHRY and CDR2 is SYGVKD. Of the isolated RNA, all was reverse transcribed, and so the sequenced material was expressed TCRB transcripts. The method was immunoSEQ multiplex PCR; TCRdb's version includes in-frame clones alone and lacks a portion of them. The sample holds hundreds of thousands of clones; roughly an eighth are singletons and the top ten take 0.022%. This clonotype was sampled from a young man with type 1 diabetes. This chain uses TRBV10-3 with TRBJ2-7; TRBD1 aligns across 9 bases. The specimen was naive CD4+ T cells from blood. CDR3 loop: CAISRTGVSDEQYF. Here the CDR3 DNA reads TGTGCCATCAGCCGGACAGGGGTGAGTGACGAGCAGTACTTC.